This TCR beta chain came from a study of blood T cell repertoires in COVID-19. Study details: Samples came from the United States, Italy and Spain, spanning acute and convalescent COVID-19. T cells, B-cell-depleted T cells, or PBMCs provided the cDNA or gDNA that served as material.

Original methodology: Researchers report that nucleated cell counts were estimated from reference gene primer amplification. Profiled with immunoSEQ multiplex PCR; TCRdb holds only in-frame clones, not every one. V and J calls and clone size come straight from that table; D and trimming were deduced from the DNA. The table shows about 180,000 clones, with just under 80% occurring only once. Germline V gene sequence: CDR1 SGHRS, CDR2 YFSETQ. There are 15 residues in the CDR3. Trimming shortened V by 5 bases and J by 3 bases, and 16 bases separated the two germline ends. The source material was peripheral blood. The TCR sequence derives from a man aged 70-80 years with active or convalescent COVID-19. The chain carries TRBV5-1 and TRBJ2-3, with a weak D call TRBD1 (7 bases). The CDR3 spells CASRRQGGGTDTQYF. In DNA, the CDR3 is TGCGCCAGCAGGCGACAGGGAGGTGGGACAGATACGCAGTATTTT.